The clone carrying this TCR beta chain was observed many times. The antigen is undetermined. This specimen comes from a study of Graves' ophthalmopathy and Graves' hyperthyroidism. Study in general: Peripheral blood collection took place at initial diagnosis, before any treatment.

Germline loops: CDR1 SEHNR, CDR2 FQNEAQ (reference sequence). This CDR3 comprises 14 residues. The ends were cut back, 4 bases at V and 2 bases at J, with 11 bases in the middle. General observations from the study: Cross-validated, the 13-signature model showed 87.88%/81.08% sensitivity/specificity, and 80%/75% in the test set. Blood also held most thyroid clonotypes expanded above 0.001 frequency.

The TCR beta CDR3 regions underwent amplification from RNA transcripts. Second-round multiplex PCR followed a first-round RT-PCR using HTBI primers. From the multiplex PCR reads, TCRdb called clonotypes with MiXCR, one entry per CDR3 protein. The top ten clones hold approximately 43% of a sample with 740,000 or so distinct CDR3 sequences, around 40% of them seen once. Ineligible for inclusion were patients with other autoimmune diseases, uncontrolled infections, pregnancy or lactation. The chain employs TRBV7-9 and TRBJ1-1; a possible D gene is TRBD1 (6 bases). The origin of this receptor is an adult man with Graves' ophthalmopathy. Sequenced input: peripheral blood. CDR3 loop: CASSSGQLNTEAFF. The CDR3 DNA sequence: TGTGCCAGCAGCTCCGGACAGCTAAACACTGAAGCTTTCTTT.